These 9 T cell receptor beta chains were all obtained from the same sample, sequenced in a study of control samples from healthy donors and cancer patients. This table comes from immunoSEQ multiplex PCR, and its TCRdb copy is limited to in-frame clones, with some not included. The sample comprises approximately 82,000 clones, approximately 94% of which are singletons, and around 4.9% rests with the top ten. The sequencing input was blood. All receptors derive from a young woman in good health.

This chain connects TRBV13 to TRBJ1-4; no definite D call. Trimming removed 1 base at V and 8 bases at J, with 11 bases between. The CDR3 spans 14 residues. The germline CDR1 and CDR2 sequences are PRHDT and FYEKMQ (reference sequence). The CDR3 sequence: CASSLAPTKEKLFF. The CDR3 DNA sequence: TGTGCCAGCAGCTTAGCGCCCACGAAGGAAAAACTGTTTTTT.

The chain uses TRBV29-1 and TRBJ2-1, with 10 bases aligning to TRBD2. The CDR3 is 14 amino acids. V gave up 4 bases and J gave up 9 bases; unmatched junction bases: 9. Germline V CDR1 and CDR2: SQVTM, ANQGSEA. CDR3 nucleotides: TGCAGCGTTGTAGGGCTAGCGGGAGTAGCTGAGCAGTTCTTC. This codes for CSVVGLAGVAEQFF.

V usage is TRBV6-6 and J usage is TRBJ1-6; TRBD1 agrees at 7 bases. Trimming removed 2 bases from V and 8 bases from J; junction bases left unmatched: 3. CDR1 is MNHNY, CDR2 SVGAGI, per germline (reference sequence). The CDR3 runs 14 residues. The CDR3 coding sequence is TGTGCCAGCAGTTACGGGCAGGGGGATTCACCCCTCCACTTT. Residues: CASSYGQGDSPLHF.

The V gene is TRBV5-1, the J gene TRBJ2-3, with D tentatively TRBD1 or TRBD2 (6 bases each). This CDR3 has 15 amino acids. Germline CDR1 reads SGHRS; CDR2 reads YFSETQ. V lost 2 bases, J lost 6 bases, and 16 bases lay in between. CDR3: CASSFGGGGGDTQYF. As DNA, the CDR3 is TGCGCCAGCAGCTTTGGAGGGGGTGGAGGGGATACGCAGTATTTT.

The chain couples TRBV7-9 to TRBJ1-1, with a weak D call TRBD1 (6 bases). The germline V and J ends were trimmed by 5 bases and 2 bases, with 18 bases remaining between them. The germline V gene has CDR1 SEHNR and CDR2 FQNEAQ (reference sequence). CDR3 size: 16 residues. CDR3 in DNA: TGTGCCAGCAGCCCTCCCGCGGACAGCCCAAACACTGAAGCTTTCTTT. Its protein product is CASSPPADSPNTEAFF.

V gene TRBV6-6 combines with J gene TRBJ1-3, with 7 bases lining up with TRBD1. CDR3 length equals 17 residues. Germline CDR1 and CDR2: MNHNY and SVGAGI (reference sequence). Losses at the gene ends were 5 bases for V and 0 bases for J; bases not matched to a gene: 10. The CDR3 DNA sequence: TGTGCCAGCAGTCGGAGACAGGGTATCTCCTCTGGAAACACCATATATTTT. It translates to CASSRRQGISSGNTIYF.

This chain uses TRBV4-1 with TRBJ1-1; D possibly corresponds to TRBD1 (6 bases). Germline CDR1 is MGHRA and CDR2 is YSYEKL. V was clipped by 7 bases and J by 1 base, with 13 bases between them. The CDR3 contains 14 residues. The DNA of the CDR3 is TGCGCCAGCACCAACTCGGGGGCGAACACTGAAGCTTTCTTT. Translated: CASTNSGANTEAFF.

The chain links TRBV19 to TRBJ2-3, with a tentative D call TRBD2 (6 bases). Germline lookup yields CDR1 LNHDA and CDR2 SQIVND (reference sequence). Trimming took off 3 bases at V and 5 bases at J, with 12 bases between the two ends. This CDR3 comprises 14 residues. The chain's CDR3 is CASSMGGGEDTQYF. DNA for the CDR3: TGTGCCAGTAGTATGGGGGGAGGAGAAGATACGCAGTATTTT.

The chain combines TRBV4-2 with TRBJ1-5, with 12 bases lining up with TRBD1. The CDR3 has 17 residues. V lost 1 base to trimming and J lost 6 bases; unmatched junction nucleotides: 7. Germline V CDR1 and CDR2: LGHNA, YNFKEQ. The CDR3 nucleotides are TGTGCCAGCAGCCAAGGAGAGGGACAGGGGGCAGGTCAGCCCCAGCATTTT. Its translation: CASSQGEGQGAGQPQHF.